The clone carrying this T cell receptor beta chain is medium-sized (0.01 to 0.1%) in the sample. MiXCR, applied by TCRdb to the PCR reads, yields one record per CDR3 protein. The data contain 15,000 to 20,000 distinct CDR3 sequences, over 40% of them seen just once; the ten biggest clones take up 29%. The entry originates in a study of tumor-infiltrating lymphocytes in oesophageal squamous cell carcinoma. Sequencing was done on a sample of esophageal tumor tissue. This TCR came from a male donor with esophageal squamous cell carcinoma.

The CDR3 reads CASSSYRVEETQYF. CDR3 bases: TGTGCCAGCAGCTCGTACAGGGTCGAAGAGACCCAGTACTTC. V usage is TRBV7-9 and J usage is TRBJ2-5; D might be TRBD1 (6 bases). V was pared by 4 bases and J by 3 bases, with 12 bases between. The CDR3 length is 14 residues. Germline assignment: CDR1 SEHNR and CDR2 FQNEAQ (reference sequence). The full variable domain, rest sourced from reference TRBV7-9 and TRBJ2-5, is DTGVSQNPRHKITKRGQNVTFRCDPISEHNRLYWYRQTLGQGPEFLTYFQNEAQLEKSRLLSDRFSAERPKGSFSTLEIQRTEQGDSAMYLCASSSYRVEETQYFGPGTRLLVL.